Following are 10 T cell receptor beta chains from one sample sequenced in a study of T cell repertoires in cytomegalovirus infection. TCRdb re-called the reads with MiXCR, one entry per CDR3 protein. The sample shows 740,000 or so distinct CDR3 sequences, about 40% of them seen only once. Sequenced material: PBMCs. The source is a human donor in good health (CMV status not recorded). Some clones in this sample may be carry-over from other donors' samples.

Turning to this clonotype: It may be a read error: a sequence one base away is much more abundant. V gene TRBV27 combines with J gene TRBJ2-2; D not resolved. Germline CDR1 is MNHEY and CDR2 is SMNVEV (reference sequence). This CDR3 is built from 12 residues. Trimming pared 3 bases from V and 4 bases from J, leaving 3 bases between. The CDR3 loop is CASSFITGELFF. The CDR3 DNA is TGTGCCAGCAGTTTCATCACCGGGGAGCTGTTTTTT.

The CDR3 protein is CASSKRQDMNTEAFF. The CDR3 DNA reads as TGTGCCAGTAGTAAGAGACAGGACATGAACACTGAAGCTTTCTTT. The chain uses TRBV19 and TRBJ1-1; TRBD1 is a possible D gene (6 bases). V was pared by 4 bases and J by 0 bases, with 12 bases between. From germline, CDR1 is LNHDA and CDR2 SQIVND (reference sequence). This CDR3 is built from 15 residues.

The genes are TRBV29-1 and TRBJ2-5; TRBD1 aligns across 8 bases. CDR3 length equals 12 residues. Trimming cost V 7 bases and J 4 bases; bases outside gene matches: 5. CDR1 is SQVTM and CDR2 is ANQGSEA in the germline V gene. CDR3 region: CSGQGARETQYF. In DNA form, the CDR3 reads TGCAGCGGTCAGGGGGCTAGAGAGACCCAGTACTTC.

Ten or more counts support this clonotype. This chain joins TRBV28 and TRBJ2-1; D is possibly TRBD2 (6 bases). Germline CDR1 is MDHEN and CDR2 is SYDVKM. This CDR3 is 14 amino acids long. Trimming stripped 3 bases from V and 2 bases from J, with 8 bases between. CDR3 DNA sequence: TGTGCCAGCAGTTTGTTAGCGGCCTACAATGAGCAGTTCTTC. As protein: CASSLLAAYNEQFF. Looking up the rest from reference TRBV28 and TRBJ2-1 gives the full variable domain: DVKVTQSSRYLVKRTGEKVFLECVQDMDHENMFWYRQDPGLGLRLIYFSYDVKMKEKGDIPEGYSVSREKKERFSLILESASTNQTSMYLCASSLLAAYNEQFFGPGTRLTVL.

Notes on this clonotype: Its ends do not fully match the called genes, so a read error is possible. The gene calls are TRBV28 and TRBJ2-4; the D is unclear. Germline CDR1 MDHEN, CDR2 SYDVKM. The CDR3 loop spans 16 amino acids. CDR3 bases: TGTGCCAGCAGTTTAGGGTTTCAGAGAGCCAAAAACATTCAGTCCTTC. It translates to CASSLGFQRAKNIQSF.

This clonotype was found a few times. The J gene is TRBJ2-1, the V gene TRBV20-1, with 10 bases lining up with TRBD1. This CDR3 spans 15 amino acids. Germline assignment: CDR1 DFQATT and CDR2 SNEGSKA (reference sequence). The V gene end was trimmed by 6 bases and the J gene end by 5 bases; junction bases not matched to a gene: 10. CDR3 nucleotide sequence: TGCAGTGCCCACTATGACGGACAGGGGGACAATGAGCAGTTCTTC. It codes for CSAHYDGQGDNEQFF.

The rearrangement links TRBV28 to TRBJ1-2, with D perhaps matching TRBD1 (5 bases). This CDR3 contains 12 residues. Trimming shortened V by 1 base and J by 6 bases, and 6 bases separated the two germline ends. Germline V gives CDR1 MDHEN, CDR2 SYDVKM. The CDR3 bases are TGTGCCAGCAGTTTATTAGGGGATGGCTACACCTTC. Translating gives CASSLLGDGYTF.

This chain joins TRBV4-2 and TRBJ2-5, with unresolved D. The germline gives CDR1 LGHNA, CDR2 YNFKEQ. This CDR3 comprises 14 residues. Trimming took off 0 bases at V and 3 bases at J, with 8 bases between the two ends. CDR3 nucleotides: TGTGCCAGCAGCCAAGAATCCACTAAAGAGACCCAGTACTTC. Protein: CASSQESTKETQYF.

The chain is built from TRBV28 and TRBJ1-1, with a possible D match to TRBD1 (6 bases). Between the trimmed V and J ends, which lost 3 bases and 1 base, there was a span of 12 bases. The CDR3 consists of 15 residues. CDR1 is MDHEN and CDR2 is SYDVKM in the germline V gene. CDR3 sequence: CASSLLGARNTEAFF. CDR3 sequence (DNA): TGTGCCAGCAGTTTGTTGGGGGCGAGGAACACTGAAGCTTTCTTT.

The chain carries TRBV7-9 and TRBJ1-1; no definite D call. This CDR3 region has 14 residues. V was shortened by 3 bases and J by 5 bases, with 13 bases between the two germline ends. The germline V gene encodes CDR1 SEHNR and CDR2 FQNEAQ (reference sequence). CDR3 nucleotide sequence: TGTGCCAGCAGCTTCGAGATAGGGAAGACTGAAGCTTTCTTT. Residues: CASSFEIGKTEAFF.